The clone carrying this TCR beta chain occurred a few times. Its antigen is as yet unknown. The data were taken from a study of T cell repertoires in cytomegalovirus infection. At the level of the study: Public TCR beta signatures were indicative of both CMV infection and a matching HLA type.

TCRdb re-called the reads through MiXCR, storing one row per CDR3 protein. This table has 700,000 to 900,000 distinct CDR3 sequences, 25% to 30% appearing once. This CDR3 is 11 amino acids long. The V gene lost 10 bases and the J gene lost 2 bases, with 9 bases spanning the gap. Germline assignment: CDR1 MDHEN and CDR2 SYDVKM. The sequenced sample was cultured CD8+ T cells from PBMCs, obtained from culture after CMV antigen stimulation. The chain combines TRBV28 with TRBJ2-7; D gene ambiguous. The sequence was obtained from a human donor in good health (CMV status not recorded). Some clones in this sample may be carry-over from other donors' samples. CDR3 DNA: TGTGCCACCTCAGAAGCCTACGAGCAGTACTTC. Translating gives CATSEAYEQYF.